In this sample, the clone carrying this TCR beta chain turned up a few times. Its antigen remains unidentified. Other DNA sequences in this sample translate to the same CDR3. V was trimmed by 5 bases and J by 0 bases, leaving 5 bases between them. Germline CDR1 is SQVTM and CDR2 is ANQGSEA. The CDR3 spans 11 residues. The data were taken from a study of CD8+ T cells in alopecia areata. Study summary: Using the percentage of affected scalp area, treated patients' severity was scored. Study-level results: Researchers reported that TCR sharing among patients proved less clear than in mice, possibly HLA-linked. Under tofacitinib, fewer expanded CD8+ clones appeared among the top 100 scalp clones.

The treatment: oral pan-JAK inhibitor, 5-10 mg twice daily. cDNA prepared by RNA extraction and subsequent reverse transcription served as the template for sequencing. The repertoire was sequenced with immunoSEQ multiplex PCR; TCRdb's copy has only in-frame clones and lacks some. This sample yields fewer than 200,000 clones, of which roughly 60% are seen a single time; 13% to 15% belongs to the top ten. Sequencing was performed on CD4+ T cells sorted from blood, taken at week 24, from a patient treated with tofacitinib. The clonotype was recovered from a human donor with alopecia areata. J is TRBJ2-7 and V is TRBV29-1; no clear D. The CDR3 DNA reads as TGCAGCGTTTACCGCTCCTACGAGCAGTACTTC. Protein sequence: CSVYRSYEQYF.